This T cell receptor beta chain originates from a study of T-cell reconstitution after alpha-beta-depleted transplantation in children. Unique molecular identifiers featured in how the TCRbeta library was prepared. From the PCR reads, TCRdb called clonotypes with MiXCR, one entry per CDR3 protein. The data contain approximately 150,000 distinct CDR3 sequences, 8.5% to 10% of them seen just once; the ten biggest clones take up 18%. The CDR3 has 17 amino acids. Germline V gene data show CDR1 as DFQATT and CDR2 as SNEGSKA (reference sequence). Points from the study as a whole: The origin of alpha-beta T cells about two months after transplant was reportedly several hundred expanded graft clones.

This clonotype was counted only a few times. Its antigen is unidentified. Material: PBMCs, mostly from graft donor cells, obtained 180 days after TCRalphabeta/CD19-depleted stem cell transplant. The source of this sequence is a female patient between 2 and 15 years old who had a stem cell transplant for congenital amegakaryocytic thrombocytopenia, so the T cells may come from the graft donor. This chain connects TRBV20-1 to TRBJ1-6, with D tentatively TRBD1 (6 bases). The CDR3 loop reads CGRPGSTGAPYNSPLHF. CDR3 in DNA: TGCGGTCGTCCGGGGTCGACAGGCGCCCCTTATAATTCACCCCTCCACTTT.